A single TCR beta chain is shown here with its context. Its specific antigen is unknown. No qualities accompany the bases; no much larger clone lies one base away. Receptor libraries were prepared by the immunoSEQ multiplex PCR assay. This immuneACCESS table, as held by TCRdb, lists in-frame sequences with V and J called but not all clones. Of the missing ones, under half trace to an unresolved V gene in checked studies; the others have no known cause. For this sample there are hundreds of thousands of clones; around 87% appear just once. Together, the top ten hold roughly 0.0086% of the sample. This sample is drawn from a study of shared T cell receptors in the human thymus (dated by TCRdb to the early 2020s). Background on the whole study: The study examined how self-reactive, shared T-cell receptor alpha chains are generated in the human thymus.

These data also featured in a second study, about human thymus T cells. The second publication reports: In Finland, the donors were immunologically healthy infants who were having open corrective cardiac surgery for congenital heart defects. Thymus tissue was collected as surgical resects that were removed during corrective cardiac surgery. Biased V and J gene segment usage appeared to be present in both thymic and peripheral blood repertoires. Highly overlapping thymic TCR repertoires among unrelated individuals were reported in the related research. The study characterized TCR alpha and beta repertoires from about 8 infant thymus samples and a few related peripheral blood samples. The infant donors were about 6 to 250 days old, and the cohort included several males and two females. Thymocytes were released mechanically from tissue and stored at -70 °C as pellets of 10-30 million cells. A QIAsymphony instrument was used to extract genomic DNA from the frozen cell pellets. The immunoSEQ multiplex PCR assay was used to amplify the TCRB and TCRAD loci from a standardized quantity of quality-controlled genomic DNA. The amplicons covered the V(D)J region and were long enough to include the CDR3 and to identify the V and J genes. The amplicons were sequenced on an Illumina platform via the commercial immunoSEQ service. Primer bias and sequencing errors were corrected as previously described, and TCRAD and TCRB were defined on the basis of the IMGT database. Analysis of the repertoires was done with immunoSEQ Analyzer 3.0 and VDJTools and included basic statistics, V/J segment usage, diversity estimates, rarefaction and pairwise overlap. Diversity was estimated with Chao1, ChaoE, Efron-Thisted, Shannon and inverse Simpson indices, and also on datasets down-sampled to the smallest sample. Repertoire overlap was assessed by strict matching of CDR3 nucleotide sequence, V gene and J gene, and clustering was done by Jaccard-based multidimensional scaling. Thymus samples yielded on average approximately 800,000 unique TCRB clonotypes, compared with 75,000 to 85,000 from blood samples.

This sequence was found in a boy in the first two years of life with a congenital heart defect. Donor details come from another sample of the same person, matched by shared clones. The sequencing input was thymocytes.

The CDR3 protein sequence reads: CASSQGLAGFDTDTQYF. DNA sequence: TGTGCCAGCAGCCAAGGACTAGCGGGGTTTGACACAGATACGCAGTATTTT. The chain is encoded by TRBV7-2 joined to TRBJ2-3, with 12 middle bases fitting TRBD2. The germline V end is reduced by 5 bases and the J end by 2 bases; junction bases left unmatched: 8. According to the germline V gene, CDR1 reads SGHTA and CDR2 reads FQGNSA. The CDR3 starts with the cysteine, ends with the phenylalanine, and has 17 residues. CDR3 DNA is the only sequence kept; it has 51 bases, read in frame from the first base.